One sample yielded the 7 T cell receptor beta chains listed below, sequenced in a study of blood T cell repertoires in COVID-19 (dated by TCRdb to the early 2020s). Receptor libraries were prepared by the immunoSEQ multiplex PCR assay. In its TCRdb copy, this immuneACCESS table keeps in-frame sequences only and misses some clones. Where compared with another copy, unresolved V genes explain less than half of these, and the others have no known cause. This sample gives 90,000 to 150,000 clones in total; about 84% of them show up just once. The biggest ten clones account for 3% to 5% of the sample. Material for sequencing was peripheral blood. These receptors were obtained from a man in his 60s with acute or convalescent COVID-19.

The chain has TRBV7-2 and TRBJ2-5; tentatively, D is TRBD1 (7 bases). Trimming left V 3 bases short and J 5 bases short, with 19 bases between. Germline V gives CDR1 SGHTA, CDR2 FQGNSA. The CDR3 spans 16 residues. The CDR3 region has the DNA TGTGCCAGCAGCTTTAAGGGCGGAGGGGGCGCCGAGACCCAGTACTTC. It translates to CASSFKGGGGAETQYF.

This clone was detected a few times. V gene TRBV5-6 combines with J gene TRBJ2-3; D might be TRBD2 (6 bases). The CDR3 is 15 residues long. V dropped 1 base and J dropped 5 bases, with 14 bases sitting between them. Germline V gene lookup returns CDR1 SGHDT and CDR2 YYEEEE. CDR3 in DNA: TGTGCCAGCAGCTTGATGGCTGGGAGGAAAGATACGCAGTATTTT. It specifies CASSLMAGRKDTQYF.

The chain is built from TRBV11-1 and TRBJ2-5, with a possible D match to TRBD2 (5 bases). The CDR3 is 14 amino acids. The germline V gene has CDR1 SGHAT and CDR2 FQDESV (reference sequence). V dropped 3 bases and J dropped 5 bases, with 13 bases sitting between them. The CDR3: CASSFSGVGETQYF. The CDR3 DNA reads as TGTGCCAGCAGCTTCTCCGGGGTAGGGGAGACCCAGTACTTC.

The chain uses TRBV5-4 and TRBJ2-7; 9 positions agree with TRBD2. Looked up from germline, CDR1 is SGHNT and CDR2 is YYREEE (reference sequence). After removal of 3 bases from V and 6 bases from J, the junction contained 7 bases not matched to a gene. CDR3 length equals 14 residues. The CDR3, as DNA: TGTGCCAGCAGCTCAGCGGGAGGCACATCCGAGCAGTACTTC. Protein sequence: CASSSAGGTSEQYF.

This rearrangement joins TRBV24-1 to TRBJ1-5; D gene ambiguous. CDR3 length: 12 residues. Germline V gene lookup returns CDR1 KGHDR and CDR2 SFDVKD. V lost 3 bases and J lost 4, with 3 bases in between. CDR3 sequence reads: CATSDQNQPQHF. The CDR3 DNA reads TGTGCCACCAGTGATCAAAATCAGCCCCAGCATTTT.

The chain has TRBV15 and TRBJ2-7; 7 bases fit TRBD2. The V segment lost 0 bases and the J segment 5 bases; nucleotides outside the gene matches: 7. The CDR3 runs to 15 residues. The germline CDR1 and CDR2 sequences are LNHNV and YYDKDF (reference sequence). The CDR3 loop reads CATSRDKGAGDEQYF. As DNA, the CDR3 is TGTGCCACCAGCAGAGATAAAGGGGCGGGAGACGAGCAGTACTTC.

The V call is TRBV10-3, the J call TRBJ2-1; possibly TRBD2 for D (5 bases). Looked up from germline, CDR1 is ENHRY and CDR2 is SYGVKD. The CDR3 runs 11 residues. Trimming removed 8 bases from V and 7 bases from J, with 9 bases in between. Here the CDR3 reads CAISGKNEQFF. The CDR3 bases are TGTGCCATCTCCGGGAAAAATGAGCAGTTCTTC.